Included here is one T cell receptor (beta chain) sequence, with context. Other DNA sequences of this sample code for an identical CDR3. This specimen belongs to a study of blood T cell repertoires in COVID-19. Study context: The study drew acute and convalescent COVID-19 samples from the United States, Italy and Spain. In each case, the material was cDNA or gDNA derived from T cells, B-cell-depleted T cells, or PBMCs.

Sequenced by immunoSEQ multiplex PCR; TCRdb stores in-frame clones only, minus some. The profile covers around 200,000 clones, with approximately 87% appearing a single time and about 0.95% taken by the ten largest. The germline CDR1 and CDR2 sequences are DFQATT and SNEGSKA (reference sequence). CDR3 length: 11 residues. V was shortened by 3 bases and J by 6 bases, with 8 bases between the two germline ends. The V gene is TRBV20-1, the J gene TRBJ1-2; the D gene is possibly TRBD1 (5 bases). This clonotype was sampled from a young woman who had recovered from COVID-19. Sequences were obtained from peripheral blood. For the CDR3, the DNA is TGCAGTGCTAGGGGGCTCGATGGCTACACCTTC. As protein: CSARGLDGYTF.